Listed below are T cell receptor beta chains from one sample, sequenced in a study of blood T cell repertoires in COVID-19. Here immunoSEQ multiplex PCR was the method, and the copy in TCRdb shows in-frame clones only, minus some. This sample has fewer than 250,000 clones; nearly 85% occur once, and the top ten carry approximately 5.7%. The sequencing input was peripheral blood. The origin of the receptors is a human donor in a cohort sampled during active COVID-19. Each CDR3 is given with its conserved first and last residue. The D gene is left open where the match is weak. The size of a clone is reported for some rows only, either as once, few or many, or as a class for expanded clones.

size: -
V: TRBV11-3
J: TRBJ2-2
D: -
DNA: TGTGCCAGCAGCTTAGTTCGGTCCGGGGAGCTGTTTTTT
CDR3: CASSLVRSGELFF

size: once
V: TRBV9
J: TRBJ2-7
D: -
DNA: TGTGCCAGCAGCGTAGACTTCAGGAACCACTACGAGCAGTACTTC
CDR3: CASSVDFRNHYEQYF

size: once
V: TRBV4-2
J: TRBJ1-3
D: TRBD1
DNA: TGTGCCAGCAGCCAAGATTTATGGGACAGGGTCGGTGGAAACACCATATATTTT
CDR3: CASSQDLWDRVGGNTIYF

size: -
V: TRBV6-5
J: TRBJ2-3
D: TRBD2
DNA: TGTGCCAGCAGTTACTCCTTGACGGGAGGGACAGATACGCAGTATTTT
CDR3: CASSYSLTGGTDTQYF

size: -
V: TRBV7-3
J: TRBJ2-3
D: -
DNA: TGTGCCAGCAGCTTAAAGGCGGTTCCCACAGATACGCAGTATTTT
CDR3: CASSLKAVPTDTQYF

size: -
V: TRBV11-2
J: TRBJ2-2
D: TRBD2
DNA: TGTGCCAGCAGCCCGACTAGCGGGATTGAGACCGGGGAGCTGTTTTTT
CDR3: CASSPTSGIETGELFF

size: few
V: TRBV7-9
J: TRBJ2-3
D: TRBD2
DNA: TGTGCCAGCAGCTTAGGGACTAGCGGGAGTTTCGATACGCAGTATTTT
CDR3: CASSLGTSGSFDTQYF

size: -
V: TRBV5-1
J: TRBJ1-3
D: TRBD1
DNA: TGCGCCAGCAGCAGAACCGGGACAGATACTGGAAACACCATATATTTT
CDR3: CASSRTGTDTGNTIYF

size: -
V: TRBV11-2
J: TRBJ1-3
D: -
DNA: TGTGCCAGCAGCCCATCGGGATTTGGAAACACCATATATTTT
CDR3: CASSPSGFGNTIYF

size: -
V: TRBV6-2/TRBV6-3
J: TRBJ2-7
D: -
DNA: TGTGCCAGCAGTCAATTCGAGGGTGGACAGAAGCAGTACTTC
CDR3: CASSQFEGGQKQYF

size: -
V: TRBV7-6
J: TRBJ2-5
D: TRBD2
DNA: TGTGCCAGCAGCATTAGCGGGAACGCGGAGACCCAGTACTTC
CDR3: CASSISGNAETQYF

size: -
V: TRBV7-3
J: TRBJ2-2
D: -
DNA: TGTGCCAGCAGCCTCTCGACTGTTGACACCGGGGAGCTGTTTTTT
CDR3: CASSLSTVDTGELFF

size: -
V: TRBV9
J: TRBJ2-7
D: -
DNA: TGTGCCAGCAGCGAAGCCCGGGACAGGCAAGGGGGGGCCTACGAGCAGTACTTC
CDR3: CASSEARDRQGGAYEQYF

size: -
V: TRBV7-6
J: TRBJ2-7
D: -
DNA: -
CDR3: CASSFGGGLSGHEQYF

size: -
V: TRBV28
J: TRBJ2-2
D: TRBD2
DNA: TGTGCCAGCAGCCAGACTAGCGGGAGTACTCCGGGGGAGCTGTTTTTT
CDR3: CASSQTSGSTPGELFF

size: -
V: TRBV28
J: TRBJ2-7
D: -
DNA: TGTGCCAGCACCCCAGGGAGGAGCTACGAGCAGTACTTC
CDR3: CASTPGRSYEQYF

size: once
V: TRBV28
J: TRBJ1-1
D: TRBD1
DNA: TGTGCCAGCAGTTTATGGACAGGGATTAACACTGAAGCTTTCTTT
CDR3: CASSLWTGINTEAFF

size: -
V: TRBV10-3
J: TRBJ1-2
D: -
DNA: TGTGCCATCAGTGAAGGGGCCCACGGCTACACCTTC
CDR3: CAISEGAHGYTF

size: -
V: TRBV6-6
J: TRBJ2-4
D: -
DNA: TGTGCCAGCAGTATCCCGGTAGGGGGCATTCAGTACTTC
CDR3: CASSIPVGGIQYF

size: few
V: TRBV24-1
J: TRBJ1-3
D: TRBD1
DNA: TGTGCCACCAGTGGGACAGGGCCCTCTGGAAACACCATATATTTT
CDR3: CATSGTGPSGNTIYF

size: -
V: TRBV2
J: TRBJ2-3
D: TRBD1
DNA: TGTGCCAGCAACAGACAGGGGGTATCAGATACGCAGTATTTT
CDR3: CASNRQGVSDTQYF

size: -
V: TRBV7-2
J: TRBJ2-7
D: TRBD2
DNA: TGTGCCAGCAGCCCGGGGGGGGCGGGAGAGTCCTACGAGCAGTACTTC
CDR3: CASSPGGAGESYEQYF

size: -
V: TRBV18
J: TRBJ2-2
D: TRBD2
DNA: TGTGCCAGCTCACACCAGCGGGAGCAAAGCGGGGAGCTGTTTTTT
CDR3: CASSHQREQSGELFF